This is a list of T cell receptor beta chains from one sample in a study of CD8+CD57+ T cells in acquired aplastic anemia. TCRdb redid the calling of the reads with MiXCR, one entry per CDR3 protein. The sample has 80,000 or so distinct CDR3 sequences, around 44% seen once. Sequencing was carried out using sorted CD4+, CD8+, or CD8+CD57+ T cells (not recorded which) from PBMCs. The receptors shown here come from a human donor in good health, serving as a control. Each CDR3 is given with its conserved first and last residue. The D gene is left open where the match is weak. Clone size is not always given. Where it is, it says once, few, many or a class for expanded clones.

J gene	D gene	clone size	V gene	CDR3 DNA	CDR3 protein
TRBJ1-3	TRBD1	-	TRBV4-2	TGTGCCAGCAGCCAAGATCTGGGACAGATCTCTGGAAACACCATATATTTT	CASSQDLGQISGNTIYF
TRBJ1-1	TRBD1	once	TRBV9	TGTGCCAGCAGCGCACGAGCGGCAGGGGGAAACACTGAAGCTTTCTTT	CASSARAAGGNTEAFF
TRBJ1-3	-	many	TRBV13	TGTGCCAGCAGCCTGGCCATCGGACGGTCGGGAGGAAACACCATATATTTT	CASSLAIGRSGGNTIYF
TRBJ2-7	-	many	TRBV19	TGTGCCAGTAGTACTGAAGACAGATACGAGCAGTACTTC	CASSTEDRYEQYF
TRBJ1-1	-	many	TRBV20-1	TGCAGTGCTAGAGAATTTTTCAGGGACACTGAAGCTTTCTTT	CSAREFFRDTEAFF
TRBJ2-7	TRBD1	-	TRBV11-1	TGTGCCAGCAGCAACGGACAGGGGTGGGTGAACGAGCAGTACTTC	CASSNGQGWVNEQYF
TRBJ1-2	-	many	TRBV19	TGTGCCAGTAGTACTCGGGACCTCTCGCCGACTGGCTACACCTTC	CASSTRDLSPTGYTF
TRBJ1-5	TRBD1	-	TRBV13	TGTGCCAGCAGCTTTGGGACAGGGGACGGTCAGCCCCAGCATTTT	CASSFGTGDGQPQHF
TRBJ2-5	TRBD1	many	TRBV13	TGTGCCAGCAGCCGGGGTGACAGGGGTCAGGGGGAGACCCAGTACTTC	CASSRGDRGQGETQYF
TRBJ2-7	-	many	TRBV11-3	TGTGCCAGCAGCTTGGGCGGGACCGGCGAGCAGTACTTC	CASSLGGTGEQYF
TRBJ2-5	-	-	TRBV10-2	TGCGCCAGCAGTGTGATTAGCTCAGAGACCCAGTACTTC	CASSVISSETQYF
TRBJ2-1	-	-	TRBV10-2	TGCGCCAGCAGTGAGTCGACGGGCGTGCTTGAGCAGTTCTTC	CASSESTGVLEQFF
TRBJ2-7	TRBD1	many	TRBV12-3/TRBV12-4	TGTGCCAGCAGTCAGGGGGCATTCTCCTACGAGCAGTACTTC	CASSQGAFSYEQYF
TRBJ1-2	-	once	TRBV15	TGTGCCACCAGCAGCGACAGATTATATGGCTACACCTTC	CATSSDRLYGYTF
TRBJ2-7	TRBD1	many	TRBV2	TGTGCCAGCAGAAAACAGGGGGCCCTCTACGAGCAGTACTTC	CASRKQGALYEQYF
TRBJ1-1	TRBD1	many	TRBV29-1	TGCAGCGTGGATCGACAGGGGAACACTGAAGCTTTCTTT	CSVDRQGNTEAFF
TRBJ2-7	-	few	TRBV7-8	TGTGCCAGGTATGACGAGCAGTACTTC	CARYDEQYF
TRBJ1-5	TRBD1	-	TRBV10-2	TGCGCCAGCGCCGGACAGGATAGCAATCAGCCCCAGCATTTT	CASAGQDSNQPQHF
TRBJ2-1	-	many	TRBV9	TGTGCCAGCAGCGTCCGGGACATCAATGAGCAGTTCTTC	CASSVRDINEQFF
TRBJ1-3	-	-	TRBV4-1	TGCGCCAGCAGCCAAACAAGGTCCCTTGGAAACACCATATATTTT	CASSQTRSLGNTIYF